This is a list of T cell receptor beta chains from one sample in a study of blood T cell repertoires in COVID-19. Generated by immunoSEQ multiplex PCR, the TCRdb table keeps only in-frame clones and is missing some. Among hundreds of thousands of clones listed, roughly 87% were seen once. Sample: PBMCs or T cells enriched from blood (not recorded which). The receptor source for this set is a woman under 40 who had recovered from COVID-19. CDR3s include the opening cysteine and the closing phenylalanine or tryptophan. Fields, in order: D gene, clone size, J gene, V gene, CDR3 protein, CDR3 DNA. D genes are given only for firm matches. A clone size is listed for some rows: how often the clone was seen (once, few, many), or a class if it is expanded.

TRBD1,-,TRBJ2-7,TRBV7-6,CASSLSGRGLWEQYF,TGTGCCAGCAGCCTTTCCGGTAGGGGGCTGTGGGAGCAGTACTTC
-,-,TRBJ1-4,TRBV4-1,CASSQDIWQGTEKLFF,TGCGCCAGCAGCCAAGATATCTGGCAGGGCACTGAAAAACTGTTTTTT
TRBD2,few,TRBJ2-2,TRBV7-3,CASSLLSGSKAGELFF,TGTGCCAGCAGCTTACTTAGCGGGAGTAAGGCCGGGGAGCTGTTTTTT
TRBD2,-,TRBJ2-3,TRBV27,CASSARLAADTQYF,TGTGCCAGCAGTGCCAGACTAGCGGCAGATACGCAGTATTTT
-,-,TRBJ1-5,TRBV7-2,CASSLRGQQPQHF,TGTGCCAGCAGCTTACGGGGTCAGCAGCCCCAGCATTTT
-,-,TRBJ1-2,TRBV28,CASSLWQANYGYTF,TGTGCCAGCAGTTTGTGGCAGGCTAACTATGGCTACACCTTC
TRBD1,-,TRBJ2-3,TRBV28,CASSETGADTQYF,TGTGCCAGCAGCGAGACAGGGGCAGATACGCAGTATTTT
TRBD1,-,TRBJ1-1,TRBV7-9,CASSLRQGTNTEAFF,TGTGCCAGCAGCCTCCGACAGGGCACTAACACTGAAGCTTTCTTT
TRBD2,-,TRBJ2-3,TRBV7-3,CASGSGLAGDAQYF,TGTGCCAGCGGGTCCGGACTAGCCGGCGATGCGCAGTATTTT
-,-,TRBJ2-3,TRBV7-2,CASSSRLTSTDTQYF,TGTGCCAGCAGCTCCCGACTAACTAGCACAGATACGCAGTATTTT
-,-,TRBJ1-3,TRBV5-1,CASSLDVTNFERGNTIYF,TGCGCCAGCAGCTTGGACGTCACGAACTTCGAACGTGGAAACACCATATATTTT
-,-,TRBJ1-3,TRBV3-1/TRBV3-2,CASSRSASSIYF,TGTGCCAGCAGCCGGAGCGCATCATCCATATATTTT
TRBD1,-,TRBJ1-4,TRBV6-5,CASRTAGGPNEKLFF,TGTGCCAGCAGAACCGCAGGGGGGCCTAATGAAAAACTGTTTTTT
-,-,TRBJ1-6,TRBV30,CAWSVSSRDNSPLHF,TGTGCCTGGAGTGTCAGCAGTCGGGATAATTCACCCCTCCACTTT
TRBD2,-,TRBJ2-1,TRBV28,CASNTAGIIAGDNEQFF,TGTGCCAGCAACACCGCGGGGATTATAGCGGGAGACAATGAGCAGTTCTTC
TRBD2,-,TRBJ2-1,TRBV4-2,CASTTLTSGYNEQFF,TGTGCCAGCACCACACTGACTAGCGGGTATAATGAGCAGTTCTTC
-,-,TRBJ1-4,TRBV9,CASSAVSTNEKLFF,TGTGCCAGCAGCGCCGTTTCAACTAATGAAAAACTGTTTTTT
-,-,TRBJ1-1,TRBV9,CASSVASRGRAEAFF,TGTGCCAGCAGCGTAGCTTCGCGGGGGCGTGCTGAAGCTTTCTTT
-,-,TRBJ2-7,TRBV2,CASSRTAEGSEQYF,TGTGCCAGCAGTCGGACGGCGGAGGGGTCCGAGCAGTACTTC
TRBD1,-,TRBJ2-1,TRBV5-1,CASSTQGADAHNEQFF,TGCGCCAGCAGCACACAGGGGGCGGATGCACACAATGAGCAGTTCTTC